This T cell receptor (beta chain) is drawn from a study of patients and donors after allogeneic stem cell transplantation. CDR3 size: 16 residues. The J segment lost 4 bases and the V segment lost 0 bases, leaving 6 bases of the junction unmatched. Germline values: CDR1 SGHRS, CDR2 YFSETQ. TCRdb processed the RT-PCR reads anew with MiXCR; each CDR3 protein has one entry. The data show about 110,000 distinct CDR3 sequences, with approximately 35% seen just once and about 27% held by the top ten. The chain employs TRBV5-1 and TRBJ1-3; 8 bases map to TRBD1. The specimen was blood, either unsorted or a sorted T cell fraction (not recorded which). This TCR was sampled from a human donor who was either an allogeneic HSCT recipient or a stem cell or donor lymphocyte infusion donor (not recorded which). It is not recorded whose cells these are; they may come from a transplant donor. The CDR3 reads CASSLGDRGYGNTIYF. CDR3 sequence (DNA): TGCGCCAGCAGCTTGGGAGACAGGGGTTACGGAAACACCATATATTTT.